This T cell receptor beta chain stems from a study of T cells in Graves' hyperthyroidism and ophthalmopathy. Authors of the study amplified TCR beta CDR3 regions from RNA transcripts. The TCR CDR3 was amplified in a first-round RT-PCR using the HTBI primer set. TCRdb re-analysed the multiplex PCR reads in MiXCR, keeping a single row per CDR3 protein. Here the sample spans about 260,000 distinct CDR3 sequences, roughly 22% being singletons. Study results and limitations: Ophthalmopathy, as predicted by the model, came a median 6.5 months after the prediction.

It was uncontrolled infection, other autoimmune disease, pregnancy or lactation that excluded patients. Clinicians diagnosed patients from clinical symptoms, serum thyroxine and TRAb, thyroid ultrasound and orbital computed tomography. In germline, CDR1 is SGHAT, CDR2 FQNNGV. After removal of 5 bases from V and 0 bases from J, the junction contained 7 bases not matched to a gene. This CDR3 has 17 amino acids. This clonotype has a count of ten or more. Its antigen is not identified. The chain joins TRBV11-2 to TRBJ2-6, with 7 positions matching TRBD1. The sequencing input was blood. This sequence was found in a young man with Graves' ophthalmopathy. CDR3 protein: CASSGQVPSSGANVLTF. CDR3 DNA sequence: TGTGCCAGCAGCGGACAGGTTCCCAGCTCTGGGGCCAACGTCCTGACTTTC.